This T cell receptor (beta chain) was sequenced in a study of blood T cell repertoires in COVID-19. The overall study: The origin of the acute and convalescent COVID-19 samples was the United States, Italy and Spain. Sources were T cells, B-cell-depleted T cells, or PBMCs; the material itself was cDNA or gDNA.

A few counts support this clone. Per the authors' pipeline: Nucleated cell number was recorded as an estimate derived from reference gene primer amplification. TCRdb keeps only in-frame clones here, not all; method: immunoSEQ multiplex PCR. V and J calls plus clone size are reproduced from that table; the DNA served to infer D and trimming. The sample lists about 150,000 clones; under 90% were seen once. V was pared by 7 bases and J by 7 bases, with 14 bases between. The germline gives CDR1 GTSNPN, CDR2 SVGIG (reference sequence). CDR3 length equals 13 residues. The gene calls are TRBV30 and TRBJ1-6, with a possible D match to TRBD1 (6 bases). This TCR was recovered from a man between 60 and 75 years old with acute or convalescent COVID-19. Sequencing was performed on peripheral blood. The CDR3 region is CAFGGQINSPLHF. Here the CDR3 DNA reads TGTGCCTTCGGAGGACAGATAAATTCACCCCTCCACTTT. Supplemented by reference TRBV30 and TRBJ1-6, the full variable domain reads SQTIHQWPATLVQPVGSPLSLECTVEGTSNPNLYWYRQAAGRGLQLLFYSVGIGQISSEVPQNLSASRPQDRQFILSSKKLLLSDSGFYLCAFGGQINSPLHFGNGTRLTVT.